The 4 T cell receptor beta chains in this list originate from one sample, sequenced in a study of beta chain features in type 1 diabetes. Antigen specificity for these receptors is unknown. Expressed TCRB transcripts were sequenced, since all the RNA that had been isolated was reverse transcribed. This table comes from immunoSEQ multiplex PCR, and its TCRdb copy is limited to in-frame clones, with some not included. The sample contains about 340,000 clones, 13% of which appear only once. Regarding the study as a whole: When Type 1 diabetes patients were examined, their TCRB CDR3s proved moderately but significantly shorter in all four CD4+ subsets.

The sequenced material came from naive CD4+ T cells from blood. The receptor source for this set is a woman between 18 and 29 years old with type 1 diabetes.

The rearrangement uses TRBV5-4 and TRBJ1-3; a weak D match, TRBD1 (6 bases). The V and J ends lost 4 bases and 1 base respectively, with 15 bases between them. CDR3 length: 16 residues. Germline lookup yields CDR1 SGHNT and CDR2 YYREEE (reference sequence). The CDR3 sequence is CASSGGDRRSGNTIYF. In nucleotides, the CDR3 is TGTGCCAGCAGCGGGGGTGACAGGAGGTCTGGAAACACCATATATTTT.

The chain recombines TRBV6-5 with TRBJ1-1; unclear D gene. The V end lost 4 bases, the J end lost 2 bases, and 14 bases lay between the germline ends. The germline CDR1 and CDR2 sequences are MNHEY and SVGAGI. The CDR3 totals 15 residues. DNA of the CDR3: TGTGCCAGCAGTTCACGGAGGACCCTAAACACTGAAGCTTTCTTT. Translated: CASSSRRTLNTEAFF.

The CDR3 bases are TGTGCCAGCAGCTTAGTGGGGGGGGACACTGAAGCTTTCTTT. It encodes CASSLVGGDTEAFF. The chain couples TRBV7-9 to TRBJ1-1, with a tentative D call TRBD1 (5 bases). CDR1 and CDR2 from the germline V gene are SEHNR and FQNEAQ (reference sequence). CDR3 size: 14 residues. The V gene lost 1 base and the J gene lost 3 bases, with 9 bases spanning the gap. The full variable domain, in which reference TRBV7-9 and TRBJ1-1 provide the parts outside the CDR3, is DTGVSQNPRHKITKRGQNVTFRCDPISEHNRLYWYRQTLGQGPEFLTYFQNEAQLEKSRLLSDRFSAERPKGSFSTLEIQRTEQGDSAMYLCASSLVGGDTEAFFGQGTRLTVV.

The chain couples TRBV5-4 to TRBJ2-1; D possibly corresponds to TRBD1 (6 bases). This CDR3 spans 15 amino acids. V lost 3 bases and J lost 0, with 10 bases in between. Germline CDR1 SGHNT, CDR2 YYREEE (reference sequence). The CDR3 loop is CASSSYRASYNEQFF. As DNA, the CDR3 is TGTGCCAGCAGCTCTTACAGGGCCTCCTACAATGAGCAGTTCTTC.